Below are 11 T cell receptor beta chains sequenced from a single sample in a study of patients and donors after allogeneic stem cell transplantation (TCRdb year 2020). The library was prepared using RT-PCR. The run used a NextSeq 550. The public reads were reprocessed in TCRdb via fastp at Q25 and MiXCR, keeping in-frame beta chains. Each CDR3 protein appears once, grouped with its most common genes and DNA. The sample records some 60,000 distinct CDR3 sequences, about an eighth of which are singletons. 25% to 40% of the sample is taken by the ten largest. Material for sequencing was blood, either unsorted or a sorted T cell fraction (not recorded which). The receptor set was obtained from a human donor who was either an allogeneic HSCT recipient or a stem cell or donor lymphocyte infusion donor (not recorded which). It is not recorded whose cells these are; they may come from a transplant donor.

This clonotype has a handful of counts. The gene calls are TRBV2 and TRBJ1-1; D is ambiguous. CDR3 length equals 13 residues. From germline, CDR1 is SNHLY and CDR2 FYNNEI. Trimming left V 4 bases short and J 0 bases short, with 6 bases between. In nucleotides, the CDR3 is TGTGCCAGCAGTGTTTATCTGAACACTGAAGCTTTCTTT. This codes for CASSVYLNTEAFF.

The rearrangement links TRBV5-5 to TRBJ2-2; 14 bases align to TRBD2. The germline CDR1 and CDR2 sequences are SGHKS and YYEKEE (reference sequence). Trimming took 3 bases from V and 7 from J; bases not matched to a gene: 8. CDR3 length equals 17 residues. For the CDR3, the DNA is TGTGCCAGCAGCTCGGGACTAGCGGGAGTGAAGGTCGGGGAGCTGTTTTTT. Its protein is CASSSGLAGVKVGELFF.

J is TRBJ1-2 and V is TRBV5-1; possibly TRBD1 for D (6 bases). Germline V gene sequence: CDR1 SGHRS, CDR2 YFSETQ. V dropped 3 bases and J dropped 8 bases, with 20 bases sitting between them. The CDR3 extends over 15 amino acids. This CDR3 is CASSSSTGPLGGYTF. CDR3 in DNA: TGCGCCAGCAGCTCGTCGACAGGTCCCCTGGGAGGCTACACCTTC.

V gene TRBV5-1 combines with J gene TRBJ2-3, with D maybe TRBD2 (5 bases). Per germline, CDR1 SGHRS and CDR2 YFSETQ. CDR3 length equals 15 residues. V shed 3 bases and J shed 6 bases, with 17 bases lying between them. CDR3 in amino acids: CASSSDYPGKDTQYF. The CDR3 DNA sequence: TGCGCCAGCAGCTCTGACTATCCGGGCAAGGATACGCAGTATTTT.

The sample holds many counts of this clonotype. The chain has TRBV5-1 and TRBJ2-3; possibly TRBD1 for D (5 bases). The V gene's germline CDR1 is SGHRS and CDR2 YFSETQ. The V gene lost 2 bases and the J gene lost 2 bases, with 9 bases spanning the gap. This CDR3 has 14 residues. CDR3 sequence (DNA): TGCGCCAGCAGCTTCCAGGGTTACACAGATACGCAGTATTTT. Translation: CASSFQGYTDTQYF.

Many counts were recorded for this clonotype. The chain is built from TRBV6-5 and TRBJ1-1; TRBD1 agrees at 7 bases. This CDR3 contains 14 residues. Germline CDR1 and CDR2: MNHEY and SVGAGI. The ends lost 5 bases at V and 5 bases at J; junction bases unmatched: 8. The CDR3 coding sequence is TGTGCCAGCAGTGGGGACAGACAAGGGACTGAAGCTTTCTTT. Protein: CASSGDRQGTEAFF.

The V gene is TRBV18, the J gene TRBJ1-4; 7 bases map to TRBD1. Germline V gene lookup returns CDR1 KGHSH and CDR2 LQKENI. The CDR3 runs 16 residues. V trimming: 3 bases; J trimming: 2 bases; junction bases outside the gene matches: 6. CDR3 in DNA: TGTGCCAGCTCACCGGGAGGACAGGAGACTAATGAAAAACTGTTTTTT. Translating it yields CASSPGGQETNEKLFF.

This clonotype has more than one count but fewer than ten. The CDR3 protein is CASSLAPGSAGEDTDTQYF. CDR3 in DNA: TGCGCCAGCAGCTTGGCCCCGGGGAGCGCGGGAGAAGACACAGATACGCAGTATTTT. This chain links TRBV5-1 with TRBJ2-3; the match to TRBD2 covers 7 bases. This CDR3 comprises 19 residues. Germline V CDR1 and CDR2: SGHRS, YFSETQ. The V and J ends lost 0 bases and 2 bases, in that order; junction bases with no gene match: 15.

This clonotype was observed a handful of times. The chain links TRBV9 to TRBJ2-7; a weak D match, TRBD2 (6 bases). The V gene lost 4 bases and the J gene lost 4 bases, with 18 bases spanning the gap. The CDR3 sequence is 15 residues long. CDR1 and CDR2 from the germline V gene are SGDLS and YYNGEE. DNA for the CDR3: TGTGCCAGCAGCCCGTGGGAATTTGGGACTTACGAGCAGTACTTC. Amino acid sequence: CASSPWEFGTYEQYF.

This clonotype appeared many times. The chain carries TRBV4-2 and TRBJ2-1, with 7 bases matching TRBD2. The germline V gene encodes CDR1 LGHNA and CDR2 YNFKEQ. The CDR3 has 13 residues. V shed 5 bases, J shed 8 bases, and the junction held 6 bases outside the gene matches. CDR3 coding DNA: TGTGCCAGCAGCTCGACTAGCCTCCATGAGCAGTTCTTC. Amino acids: CASSSTSLHEQFF.

On this clonotype: This may be a read error: a much more frequent sequence differs by one nucleotide. V and J are TRBV21-1 and TRBJ1-1; TRBD1 is the table's D call and was not checked against the DNA. TRBV21-1 is deemed a pseudogene. There are 15 residues in the CDR3. This CDR3 is CATTIEGQMNTEAFF. For the CDR3, the DNA is TGTGCCACCACAATCGAGGGGCAGATGAACACTGAAGCTTTCTTT.